Listed below are T cell receptor beta chains from one sample, sequenced in a study of blood T cell repertoires in COVID-19. TCRdb's copy holds only in-frame clones and misses some; the assay was immunoSEQ multiplex PCR. The data hold roughly 280,000 clones, with approximately 92% observed a single time. Material: PBMCs or T cells enriched from blood (not recorded which). The receptors stem from a young woman who had recovered from COVID-19. Both conserved end residues are part of each CDR3. D genes are given only for firm matches. Clone size is not always given. Where it is, it says once, few, many or a class for expanded clones.

-	TRBV21-1	TRBJ2-3	-	TGTGCCAGCAGCAAAACTAGACAGGAACAGGGAGATACGCAGTATTTT	CASSKTRQEQGDTQYF
TRBD1	TRBV7-9	TRBJ1-4	-	TGTGCCAGCAGCGGGGACAGTAATAATGAAAAACTGTTTTTT	CASSGDSNNEKLFF
-	TRBV6-5	TRBJ2-5	-	TGTGCCAGCAGTTCCCCAGGGGTGGAGACCCAGTACTTC	CASSSPGVETQYF
TRBD1	TRBV9	TRBJ1-2	-	TGTGCCAGCAGCGGGTCGACAGGGGGATATGGCTACACCTTC	CASSGSTGGYGYTF
TRBD2	TRBV5-8	TRBJ2-5	-	TGTGCCAGCAGCTTGGGCTGGACTAGCGGGGAAGAGACCCAGTACTTC	CASSLGWTSGEETQYF
TRBD1	TRBV30	TRBJ1-1	-	TGTGCCTGTGGTAGGGGGCTGCTCACTGAAGCTTTCTTT	CACGRGLLTEAFF
TRBD1	TRBV10-3	TRBJ1-6	-	TGTGCCATCAGACGGGACAGGGCTGATAATTCACCCCTCCACTTT	CAIRRDRADNSPLHF
-	TRBV5-1	TRBJ1-4	once	TGCGCCAGCAGCTTTGACGGGAGGACTAATGAAAAACTGTTTTTT	CASSFDGRTNEKLFF
-	TRBV28	TRBJ1-2	-	TGTGCCAGCAGTTTGGGAGGGCCCTATGGCTACACCTTC	CASSLGGPYGYTF
TRBD1	TRBV5-1	TRBJ2-5	-	TGCGCCAGCAGCCAGAGGGACAGTAAAGAGACCCAGTACTTC	CASSQRDSKETQYF
TRBD2	TRBV20-1	TRBJ2-2	-	TGCAGTGCTAGATACCAGCGGGGGCTGTTTTTT	CSARYQRGLFF
-	TRBV12-3/TRBV12-4	TRBJ1-2	-	TGTGCCAGCAGTGGAGCAAACTATGGCTACACCTTC	CASSGANYGYTF
TRBD2	TRBV19	TRBJ2-7	-	TGTGCCAGTAGGAGAGGCGGGGGGGCCGGGTACGAGCAGTACTTC	CASRRGGGAGYEQYF
TRBD2	TRBV28	TRBJ2-3	-	TGTGCCAGCAGTTTGGGACTAGCATTGGGCAAAGATACGCAGTATTTT	CASSLGLALGKDTQYF
-	TRBV20-1	TRBJ2-1	-	TGCAGTGCTACAGGGCGATATGAGCAGTTCTTC	CSATGRYEQFF
TRBD1	TRBV6-4	TRBJ1-2	medium-sized	TGTGCCAGCAGTGACACCCCCCAGGGGGTTGGGGGCTACACCTTC	CASSDTPQGVGGYTF
TRBD1	TRBV19	TRBJ1-1	-	TGTGCCAGTAGTATTGGTAGTTGGCAGGGGGTGTCGAGTCGGACTGAAGCTTTCTTT	CASSIGSWQGVSSRTEAFF
-	TRBV6-5	TRBJ2-7	-	TGTGCCAGCAGTCCCGGAGGGGTGGGGGAGCAGTACTTC	CASSPGGVGEQYF
-	TRBV20-1	TRBJ2-7	-	TGCAGTGCTAGTTCCGGGGAGAGCTCCTACGAGCAGTACTTC	CSASSGESSYEQYF
-	TRBV29-1	TRBJ1-2	-	TGCAGCGCAAAGTGGGAGGAGGGCTACACCTTC	CSAKWEEGYTF